This paragraph covers one TCR beta chain sequence. Cohorts were assigned according to the clinical history that participants reported. Clones were sequenced by immunoSEQ multiplex PCR, and TCRdb holds only the in-frame ones, with some missing. The table lists some 400,000 clones, around 87% of them singletons. The data were taken from a study of blood T cell repertoires in COVID-19. Overall study: Material from acute and convalescent COVID-19 was sourced from the United States, Italy and Spain.

The sequenced material came from PBMCs or T cells enriched from blood (not recorded which). The TCR comes from a man aged 25 to 40 who had recovered from COVID-19.

The DNA of the CDR3 is TGTGCCAGCTCCCCGGGACAGGGGATCGCTGAAGCTTTCTTT. It codes for CASSPGQGIAEAFF. This sequence joins TRBV18 and TRBJ1-1, with 10 bases lining up with TRBD1. There are 14 residues in the CDR3. Germline V gives CDR1 KGHSH, CDR2 LQKENI. The V segment lost 6 bases and the J segment 6 bases; nucleotides outside the gene matches: 7.